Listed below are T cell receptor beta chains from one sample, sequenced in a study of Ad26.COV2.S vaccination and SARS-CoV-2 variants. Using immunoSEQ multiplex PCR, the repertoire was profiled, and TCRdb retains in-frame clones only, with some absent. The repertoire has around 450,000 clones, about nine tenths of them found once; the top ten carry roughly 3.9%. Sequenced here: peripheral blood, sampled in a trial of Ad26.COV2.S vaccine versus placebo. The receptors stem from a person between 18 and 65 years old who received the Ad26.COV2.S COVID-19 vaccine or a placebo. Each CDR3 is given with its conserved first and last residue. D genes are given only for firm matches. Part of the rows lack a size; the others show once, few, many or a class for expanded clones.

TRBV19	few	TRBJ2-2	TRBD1	CASSMGQGIVAGELFF	TGTGCCAGTAGTATGGGACAGGGAATTGTTGCCGGGGAGCTGTTTTTT
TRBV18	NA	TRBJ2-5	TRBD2	CASSEASGRVETQYF	TGTGCCAGCTCAGAAGCTAGCGGGAGGGTGGAGACCCAGTACTTC
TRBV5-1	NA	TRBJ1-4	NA	CASSPNGESNEKLFF	TGCGCCAGCAGCCCCAACGGGGAGTCTAATGAAAAACTGTTTTTT
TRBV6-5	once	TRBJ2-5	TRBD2	CASSRGSQETQYF	TGTGCCAGCAGTCGCGGGAGTCAAGAGACCCAGTACTTC
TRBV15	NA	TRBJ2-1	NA	CATSTGLGRENEQFF	TGTGCCACCAGCACTGGGTTGGGGCGAGAAAATGAGCAGTTCTTC
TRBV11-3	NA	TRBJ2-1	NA	CASSLGDRMAGSDNEQFF	TGTGCCAGCAGCTTAGGTGATAGGATGGCGGGAAGCGACAATGAGCAGTTCTTC
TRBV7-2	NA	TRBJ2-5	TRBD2	CASSLVVAGGGETQYF	TGTGCCAGCAGCTTAGTGGTAGCGGGAGGGGGTGAGACCCAGTACTTC
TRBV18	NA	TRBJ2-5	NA	CASSPGQEETQYF	TGTGCCAGCTCACCAGGGCAGGAAGAGACCCAGTACTTC
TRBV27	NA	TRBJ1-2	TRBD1	CASSRRRQGAINYGYTF	TGTGCCAGCAGCCGCCGAAGACAGGGGGCCATTAACTATGGCTACACCTTC
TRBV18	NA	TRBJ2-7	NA	CASSPGDGSSYEQYF	TGTGCCAGCTCACCGGGGGACGGGAGCTCCTACGAGCAGTACTTC
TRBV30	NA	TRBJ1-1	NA	CAWSSYTEAFF	TGTGCCTGGAGCTCGTACACTGAAGCTTTCTTT
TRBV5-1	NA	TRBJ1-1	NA	CASSYQGPVYEAFF	TGCGCCAGCAGCTACCAGGGCCCGGTGTATGAAGCTTTCTTT
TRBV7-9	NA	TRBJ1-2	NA	CASINLPAYGYTF	TGTGCCAGCATCAACCTCCCCGCCTATGGCTACACCTTC
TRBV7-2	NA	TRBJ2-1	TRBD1	CASSYLGQGDFNEQFF	TGTGCCAGCAGCTACCTTGGACAGGGGGATTTCAATGAGCAGTTCTTC
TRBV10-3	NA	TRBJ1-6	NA	CAIRGGADNSPLHF	TGTGCCATTCGGGGGGGGGCCGATAATTCACCCCTCCACTTT
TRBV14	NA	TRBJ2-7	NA	CASSQARGSYEQYF	TGTGCCAGCAGCCAAGCGAGGGGTTCATACGAGCAGTACTTC
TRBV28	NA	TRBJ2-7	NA	CASSVALVWYEQYF	TGTGCCAGCAGTGTAGCCCTCGTTTGGTACGAGCAGTACTTC
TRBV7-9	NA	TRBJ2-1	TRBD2	CASSPGLAGVYEQFF	TGTGCCAGCAGCCCGGGACTAGCGGGAGTATATGAGCAGTTCTTC
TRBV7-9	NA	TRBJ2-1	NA	CASKLLVGVSYNEQFF	TGTGCCAGCAAGCTCTTGGTCGGGGTAAGCTACAATGAGCAGTTCTTC
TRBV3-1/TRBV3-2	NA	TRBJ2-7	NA	CASSFTPREIPYEQYF	TGTGCCAGCAGCTTCACCCCACGGGAGATACCCTACGAGCAGTACTTC
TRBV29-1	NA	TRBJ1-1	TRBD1	CSVSAGTGVGGTEAFF	TGCAGCGTTAGCGCCGGGACAGGGGTTGGGGGCACTGAAGCTTTCTTT
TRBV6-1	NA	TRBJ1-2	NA	CASSEPREGEERYTF	TGTGCCAGCAGTGAACCCAGGGAAGGTGAGGAGCGCTACACCTTC